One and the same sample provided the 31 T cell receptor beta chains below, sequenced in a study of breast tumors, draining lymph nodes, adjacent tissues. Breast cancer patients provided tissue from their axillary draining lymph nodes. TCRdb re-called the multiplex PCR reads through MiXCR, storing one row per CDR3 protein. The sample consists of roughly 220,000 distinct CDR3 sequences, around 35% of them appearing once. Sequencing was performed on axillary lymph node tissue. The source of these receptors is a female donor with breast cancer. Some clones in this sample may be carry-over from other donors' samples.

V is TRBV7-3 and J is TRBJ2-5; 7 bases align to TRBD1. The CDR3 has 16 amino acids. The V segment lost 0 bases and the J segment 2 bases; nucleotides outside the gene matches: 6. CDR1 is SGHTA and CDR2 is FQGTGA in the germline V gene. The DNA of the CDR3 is TGTGCCAGCAGCTTAACCAGGGGGATTTGGCAAGAGACCCAGTACTTC. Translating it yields CASSLTRGIWQETQYF. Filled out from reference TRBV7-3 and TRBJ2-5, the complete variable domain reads GAGVSQTPSNKVTEKGKYVELRCDPISGHTALYWYRQSLGQGPEFLIYFQGTGAADDSGLPNDRFFAVRPEGSVSTLKIQRTERGDSAVYLCASSLTRGIWQETQYFGPGTRLLVL.

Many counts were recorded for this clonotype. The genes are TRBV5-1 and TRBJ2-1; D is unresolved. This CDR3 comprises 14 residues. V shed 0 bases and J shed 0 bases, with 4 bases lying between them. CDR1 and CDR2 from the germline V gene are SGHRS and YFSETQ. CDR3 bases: TGCGCCAGCAGCTTGGAGGTCTCCTACAATGAGCAGTTCTTC. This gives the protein CASSLEVSYNEQFF.

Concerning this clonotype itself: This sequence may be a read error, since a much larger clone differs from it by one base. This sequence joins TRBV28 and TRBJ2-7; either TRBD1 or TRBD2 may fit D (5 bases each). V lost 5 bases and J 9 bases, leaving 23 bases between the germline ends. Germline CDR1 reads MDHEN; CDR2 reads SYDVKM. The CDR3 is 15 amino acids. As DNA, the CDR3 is TGTGCCAGCAGTAACTCCGGGGCAGTCGCATTAGGGCAGTACTTC. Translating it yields CASSNSGAVALGQYF.

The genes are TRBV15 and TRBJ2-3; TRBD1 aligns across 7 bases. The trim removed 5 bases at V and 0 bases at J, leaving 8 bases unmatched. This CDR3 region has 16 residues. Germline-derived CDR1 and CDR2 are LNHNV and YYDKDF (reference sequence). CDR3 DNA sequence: TGTGCCACCAGCGACCGGACAGGAGCTAGCACAGATACGCAGTATTTT. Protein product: CATSDRTGASTDTQYF.

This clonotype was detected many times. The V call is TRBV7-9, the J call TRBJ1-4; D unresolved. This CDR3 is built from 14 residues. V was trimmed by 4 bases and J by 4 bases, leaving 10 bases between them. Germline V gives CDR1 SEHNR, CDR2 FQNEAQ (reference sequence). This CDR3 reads CASSSTEINEKLFF. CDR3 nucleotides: TGTGCCAGCAGCTCCACAGAGATTAATGAAAAACTGTTTTTT. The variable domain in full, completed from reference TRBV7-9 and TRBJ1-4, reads DTGVSQNPRHKITKRGQNVTFRCDPISEHNRLYWYRQTLGQGPEFLTYFQNEAQLEKSRLLSDRFSAERPKGSFSTLEIQRTEQGDSAMYLCASSSTEINEKLFFGSGTQLSVL.

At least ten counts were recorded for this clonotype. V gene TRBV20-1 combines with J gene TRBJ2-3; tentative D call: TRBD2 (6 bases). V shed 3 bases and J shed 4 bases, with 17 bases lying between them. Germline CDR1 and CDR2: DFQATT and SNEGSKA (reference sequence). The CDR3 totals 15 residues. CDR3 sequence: CSASGSGMGADTQYF. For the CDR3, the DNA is TGCAGTGCTAGCGGGAGTGGTATGGGTGCAGATACGCAGTATTTT.

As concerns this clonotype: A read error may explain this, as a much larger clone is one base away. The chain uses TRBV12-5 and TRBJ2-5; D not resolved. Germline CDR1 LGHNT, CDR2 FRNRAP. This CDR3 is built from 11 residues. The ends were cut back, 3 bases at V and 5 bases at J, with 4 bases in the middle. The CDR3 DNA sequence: TGTGCTAGTGGTTTCGACGAGACCCAGTACTTC. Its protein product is CASGFDETQYF. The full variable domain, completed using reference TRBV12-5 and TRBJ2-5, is DARVTQTPRHKVTEMGQEVTMRCQPILGHNTVFWYRQTMMQGLELLAYFRNRAPLDDSGMPKDRFSAEMPDATLATLKIQPSEPRDSAVYFCASGFDETQYFGPGTRLLVL.

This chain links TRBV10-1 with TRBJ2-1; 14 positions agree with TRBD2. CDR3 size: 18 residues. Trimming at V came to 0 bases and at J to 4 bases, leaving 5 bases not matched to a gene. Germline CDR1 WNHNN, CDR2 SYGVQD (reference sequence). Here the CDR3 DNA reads TGCGCCAGCAGTGAGTCGGGACTAGCGGGGGCATCTTACAATGAGCAGTTCTTC. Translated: CASSESGLAGASYNEQFF.

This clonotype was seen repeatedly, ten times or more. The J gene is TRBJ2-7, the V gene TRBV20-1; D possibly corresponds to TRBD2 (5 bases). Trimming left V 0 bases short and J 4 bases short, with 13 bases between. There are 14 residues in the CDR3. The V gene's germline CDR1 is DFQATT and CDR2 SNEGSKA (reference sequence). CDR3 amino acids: CSARDSREIYEQYF. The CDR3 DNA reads TGCAGTGCTAGAGATAGTCGGGAAATTTACGAGCAGTACTTC.

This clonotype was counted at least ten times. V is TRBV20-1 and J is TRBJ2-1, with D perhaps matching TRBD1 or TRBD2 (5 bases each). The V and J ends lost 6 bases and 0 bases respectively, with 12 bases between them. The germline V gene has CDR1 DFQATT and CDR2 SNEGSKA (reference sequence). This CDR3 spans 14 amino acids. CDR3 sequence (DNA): TGCAGTGCCAGGAAGGGGAGCTCCTACAATGAGCAGTTCTTC. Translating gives CSARKGSSYNEQFF.

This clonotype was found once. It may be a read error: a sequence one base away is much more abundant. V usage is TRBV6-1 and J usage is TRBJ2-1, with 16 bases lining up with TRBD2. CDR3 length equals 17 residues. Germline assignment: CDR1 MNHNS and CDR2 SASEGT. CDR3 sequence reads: CASTEAGTSGREGKQFF. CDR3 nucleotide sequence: TGTGCCAGCACTGAAGCCGGGACTAGCGGGAGGGAGGGTAAGCAGTTCTTC.

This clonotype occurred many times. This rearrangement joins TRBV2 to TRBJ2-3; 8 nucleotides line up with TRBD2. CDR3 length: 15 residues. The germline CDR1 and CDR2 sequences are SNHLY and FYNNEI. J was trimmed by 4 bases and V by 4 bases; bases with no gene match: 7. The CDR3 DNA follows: TGTGCCAGCAGTGCGGGGACTAGGGTGTCAGATACGCAGTATTTT. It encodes CASSAGTRVSDTQYF.

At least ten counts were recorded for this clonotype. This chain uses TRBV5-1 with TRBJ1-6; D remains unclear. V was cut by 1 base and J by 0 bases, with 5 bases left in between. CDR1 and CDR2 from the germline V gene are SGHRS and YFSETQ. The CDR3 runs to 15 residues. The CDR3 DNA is TGCGCCAGCAGCTTGCAGAGCTCCTATAATTCACCCCTCCACTTT. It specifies CASSLQSSYNSPLHF.

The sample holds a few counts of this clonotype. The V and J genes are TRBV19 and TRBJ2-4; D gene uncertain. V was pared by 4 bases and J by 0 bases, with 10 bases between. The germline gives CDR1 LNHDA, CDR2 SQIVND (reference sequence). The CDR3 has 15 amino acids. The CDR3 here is CASSKAVVAKNIQYF. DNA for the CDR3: TGTGCCAGTAGTAAAGCAGTGGTAGCCAAAAACATTCAGTACTTC.

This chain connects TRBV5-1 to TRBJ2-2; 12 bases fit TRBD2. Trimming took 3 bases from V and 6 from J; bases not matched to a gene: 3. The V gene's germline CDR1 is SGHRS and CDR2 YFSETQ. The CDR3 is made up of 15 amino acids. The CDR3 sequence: CASSSTSGGSGELFF. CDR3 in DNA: TGCGCCAGCAGCTCGACTAGCGGGGGTTCCGGGGAGCTGTTTTTT.

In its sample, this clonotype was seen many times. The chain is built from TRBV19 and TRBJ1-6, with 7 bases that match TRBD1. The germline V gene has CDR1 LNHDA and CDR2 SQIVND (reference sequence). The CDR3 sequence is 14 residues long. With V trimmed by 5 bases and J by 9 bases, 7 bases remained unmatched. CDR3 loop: CASSVRQGGSPLHF. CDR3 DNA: TGTGCCAGTAGTGTCCGACAGGGCGGTTCACCCCTCCACTTT.

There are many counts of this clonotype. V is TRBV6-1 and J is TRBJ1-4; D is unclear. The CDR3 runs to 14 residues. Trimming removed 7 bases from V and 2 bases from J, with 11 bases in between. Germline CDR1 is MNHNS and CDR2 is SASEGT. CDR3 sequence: CASNPMRTNEKLFF. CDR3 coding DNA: TGTGCCAGCAACCCGATGCGGACTAATGAAAAACTGTTTTTT.

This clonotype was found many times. CDR3 residues: CASSPDGQYRSPLHF. CDR3 in DNA: TGTGCCAGCAGCCCTGATGGACAGTATCGTTCACCCCTCCACTTT. This chain joins TRBV4-2 and TRBJ1-6; possibly TRBD1 for D (6 bases). The germline CDR1 and CDR2 sequences are LGHNA and YNFKEQ. The CDR3 runs to 15 residues. V lost 4 bases to trimming and J lost 9 bases, with 16 bases between them.

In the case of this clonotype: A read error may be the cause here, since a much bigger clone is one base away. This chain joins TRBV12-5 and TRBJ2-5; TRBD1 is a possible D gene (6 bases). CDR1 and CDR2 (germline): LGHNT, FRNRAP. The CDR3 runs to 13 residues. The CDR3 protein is CGSGLTGTETQYF. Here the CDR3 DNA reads TGTGGTAGTGGTTTGACAGGTACTGAGACCCAGTACTTC.

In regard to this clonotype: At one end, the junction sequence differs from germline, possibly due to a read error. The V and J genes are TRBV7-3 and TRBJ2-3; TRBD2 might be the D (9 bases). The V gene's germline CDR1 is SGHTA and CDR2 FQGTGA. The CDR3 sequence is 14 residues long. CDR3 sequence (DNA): TGTGCCAGCAGCTTAGCGGGGGGGACAGGTACGCAGTACTTT. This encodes CASSLAGGTGTQYF.

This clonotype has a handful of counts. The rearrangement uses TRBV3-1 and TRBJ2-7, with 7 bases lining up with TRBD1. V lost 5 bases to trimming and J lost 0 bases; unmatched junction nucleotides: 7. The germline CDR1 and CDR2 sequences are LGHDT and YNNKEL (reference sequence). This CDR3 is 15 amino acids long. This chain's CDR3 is CASSTRQGSSYEQYF. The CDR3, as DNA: TGTGCCAGCAGCACGCGACAGGGTAGCTCCTACGAGCAGTACTTC.

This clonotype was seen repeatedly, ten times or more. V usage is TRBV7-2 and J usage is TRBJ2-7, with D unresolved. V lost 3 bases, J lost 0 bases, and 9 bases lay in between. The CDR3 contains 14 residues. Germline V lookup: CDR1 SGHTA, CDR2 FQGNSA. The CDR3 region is CASSLKANSYEQYF. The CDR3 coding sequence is TGTGCCAGCAGCTTGAAAGCTAACTCCTACGAGCAGTACTTC.

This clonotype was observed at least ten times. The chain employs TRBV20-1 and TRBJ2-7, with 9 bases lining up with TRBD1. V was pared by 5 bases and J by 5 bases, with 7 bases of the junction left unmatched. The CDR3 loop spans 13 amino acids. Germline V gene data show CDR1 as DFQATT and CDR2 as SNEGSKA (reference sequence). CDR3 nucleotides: TGCAGTGCTGGACCGGGACAGGGCAACGAGCAGTACTTC. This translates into CSAGPGQGNEQYF.

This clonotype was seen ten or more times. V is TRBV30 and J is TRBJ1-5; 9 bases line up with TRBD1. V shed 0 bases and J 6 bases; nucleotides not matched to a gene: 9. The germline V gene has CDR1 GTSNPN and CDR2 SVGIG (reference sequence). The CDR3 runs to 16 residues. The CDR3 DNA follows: TGTGCCTGGAGTGTGGGGGACAGGGAAGGGAGTCAGCCCCAGCATTTT. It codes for CAWSVGDREGSQPQHF.

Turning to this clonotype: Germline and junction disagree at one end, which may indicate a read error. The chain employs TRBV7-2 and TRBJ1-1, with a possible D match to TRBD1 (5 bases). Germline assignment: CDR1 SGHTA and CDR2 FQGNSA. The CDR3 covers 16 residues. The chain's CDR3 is CASSRKVGGSNTEPFF. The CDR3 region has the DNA TGTGCCAGCAGCCGAAAGGTGGGGGGGTCGAACACTGAACCTTTCTTT.

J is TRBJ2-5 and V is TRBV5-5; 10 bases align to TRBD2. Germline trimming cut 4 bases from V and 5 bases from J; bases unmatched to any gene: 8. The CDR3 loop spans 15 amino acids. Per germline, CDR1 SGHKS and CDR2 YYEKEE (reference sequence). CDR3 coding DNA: TGTGCCAGCAGCCCTAGCGGGAGAGTATGGGAGACCCAGTACTTC. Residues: CASSPSGRVWETQYF.

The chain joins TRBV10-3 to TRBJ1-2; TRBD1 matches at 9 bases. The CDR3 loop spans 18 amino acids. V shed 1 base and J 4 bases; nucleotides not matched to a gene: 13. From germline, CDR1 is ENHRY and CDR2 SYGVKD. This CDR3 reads CAISEFILLGQGVYGYTF. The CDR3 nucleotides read TGTGCCATCAGTGAGTTTATCCTATTGGGACAGGGCGTCTATGGCTACACCTTC.

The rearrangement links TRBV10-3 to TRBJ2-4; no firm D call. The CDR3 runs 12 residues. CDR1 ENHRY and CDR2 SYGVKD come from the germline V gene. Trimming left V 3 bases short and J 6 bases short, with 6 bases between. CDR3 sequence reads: CAISESGNIQYF. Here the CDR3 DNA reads TGTGCCATCAGTGAATCTGGAAACATTCAGTACTTC.

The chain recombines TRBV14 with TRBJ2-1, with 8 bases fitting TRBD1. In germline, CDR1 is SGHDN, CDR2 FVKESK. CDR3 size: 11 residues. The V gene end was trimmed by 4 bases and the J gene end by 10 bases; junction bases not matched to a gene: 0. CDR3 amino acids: CASSRDREQFF. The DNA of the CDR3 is TGTGCCAGCAGCCGGGACAGGGAGCAGTTCTTC.

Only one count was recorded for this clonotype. The chain's CDR3 is CATLDIGMGNTIYF. CDR3 coding DNA: TGTGCCACCCTGGACATTGGGATGGGAAACACCATATATTTT. The V gene is TRBV10-3, the J gene TRBJ1-3; a weak D match, TRBD1 (5 bases). CDR3 length: 14 residues. Germline loops: CDR1 ENHRY, CDR2 SYGVKD. V was clipped by 10 bases and J by 4 bases, with 17 bases between them.

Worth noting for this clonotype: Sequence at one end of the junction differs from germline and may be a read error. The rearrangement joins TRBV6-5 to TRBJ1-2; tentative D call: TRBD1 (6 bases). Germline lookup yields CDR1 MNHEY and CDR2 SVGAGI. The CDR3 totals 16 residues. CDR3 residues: CASSHSADSRGYGYTF. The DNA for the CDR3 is TGTGCCAGCAGTCACTCGGCGGACAGCCGTGGCTATGGCTACACCTTC.